This T cell receptor beta chain was recovered during a study of a mutant IDH1 vaccine in newly diagnosed glioma. Repertoires were generated with immunoSEQ multiplex PCR, while TCRdb's copy carries only in-frame clones and drops some. The data show roughly 86,000 clones, with around three quarters seen just once and less than 9.5% held by the top ten. Indicated time point: baseline, week 1 (first vaccination visit). Treatment defined: pre-vaccination baseline after standard-of-care therapy. There are a few counts of this clone. Per germline, CDR1 SGHRS and CDR2 YFSETQ. V lost 4 bases and J lost 3; bases outside the gene matches: 3. The CDR3 totals 13 residues.

The sequencing used PBMCs, collected from a glioma patient treated with radiotherapy, temozolomide or both. The TCR was taken from a man in his forties with glioma. The chain carries TRBV5-1 and TRBJ1-1; 7 bases match TRBD1. Here the CDR3 reads CASSQGQYTEAFF. The DNA for the CDR3 is TGCGCCAGCAGCCAGGGACAGTACACTGAAGCTTTCTTT. Full variable domain (missing parts from reference TRBV5-1 and TRBJ1-1): KAGVTQTPRYLIKTRGQQVTLSCSPISGHRSVSWYQQTPGQGLQFLFEYFSETQRNKGNFPGRFSGRQFSNSRSEMNVSTLELGDSALYLCASSQGQYTEAFFGQGTRLTVV.